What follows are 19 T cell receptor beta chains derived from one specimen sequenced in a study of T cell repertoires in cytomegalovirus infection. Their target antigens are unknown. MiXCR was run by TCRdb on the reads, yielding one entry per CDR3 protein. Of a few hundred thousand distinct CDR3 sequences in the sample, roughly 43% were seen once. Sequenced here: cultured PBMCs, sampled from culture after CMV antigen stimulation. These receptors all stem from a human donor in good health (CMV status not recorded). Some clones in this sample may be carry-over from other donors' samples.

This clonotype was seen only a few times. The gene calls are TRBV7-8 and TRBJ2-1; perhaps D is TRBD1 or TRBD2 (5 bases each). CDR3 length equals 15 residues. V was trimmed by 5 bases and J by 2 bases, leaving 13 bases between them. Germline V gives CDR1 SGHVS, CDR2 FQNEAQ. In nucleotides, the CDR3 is TGTGCCAGCAGCGTCCGGGACGGACCCTACAATGAGCAGTTCTTC. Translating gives CASSVRDGPYNEQFF. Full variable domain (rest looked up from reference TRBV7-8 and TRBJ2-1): GAGVSQSPRYKVAKRGQDVALRCDPISGHVSLFWYQQALGQGPEFLTYFQNEAQLDKSGLPSDRFFAERPEGSVSTLKIQRTQQEDSAVYLCASSVRDGPYNEQFFGPGTRLTVL.

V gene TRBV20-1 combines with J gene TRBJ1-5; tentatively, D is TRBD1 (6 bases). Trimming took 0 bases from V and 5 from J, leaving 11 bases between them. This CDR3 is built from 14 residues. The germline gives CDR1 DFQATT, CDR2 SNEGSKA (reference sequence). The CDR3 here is CSARDNYRDQPQHF. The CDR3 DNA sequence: TGCAGTGCTAGAGATAATTACAGGGATCAGCCCCAGCATTTT.

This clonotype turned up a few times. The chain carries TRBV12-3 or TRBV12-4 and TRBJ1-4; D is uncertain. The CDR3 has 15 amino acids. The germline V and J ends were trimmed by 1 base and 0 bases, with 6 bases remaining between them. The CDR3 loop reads CASSLGYSTNEKLFF. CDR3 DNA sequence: TGTGCCAGCAGTTTAGGTTACTCAACTAATGAAAAACTGTTTTTT.

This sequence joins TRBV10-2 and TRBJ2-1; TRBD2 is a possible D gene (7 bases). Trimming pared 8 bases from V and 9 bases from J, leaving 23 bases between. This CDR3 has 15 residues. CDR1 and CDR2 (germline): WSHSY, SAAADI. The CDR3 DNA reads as TGCGCCAGCGTACCAGCGGGAAGGATAGGGGGTGAGCAGTTCTTC. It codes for CASVPAGRIGGEQFF.

CDR3 in amino acids: CSASRAGPFYNSPLHF. CDR3 coding DNA: TGCAGTGCTAGTAGGGCAGGGCCATTTTATAATTCACCCCTCCACTTT. V is TRBV20-1 and J is TRBJ1-6; the D gene is possibly TRBD1 (5 bases). In germline, CDR1 is DFQATT, CDR2 SNEGSKA (reference sequence). V gave up 3 bases and J gave up 4 bases, with 16 bases separating them. CDR3 length: 16 residues.

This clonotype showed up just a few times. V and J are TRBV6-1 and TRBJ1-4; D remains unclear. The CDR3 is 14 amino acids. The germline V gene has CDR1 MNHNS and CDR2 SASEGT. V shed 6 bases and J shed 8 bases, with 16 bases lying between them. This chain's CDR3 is CASSGGRLEEKLFF. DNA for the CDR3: TGTGCCAGCAGCGGAGGGAGGTTGGAGGAAAAACTGTTTTTT.

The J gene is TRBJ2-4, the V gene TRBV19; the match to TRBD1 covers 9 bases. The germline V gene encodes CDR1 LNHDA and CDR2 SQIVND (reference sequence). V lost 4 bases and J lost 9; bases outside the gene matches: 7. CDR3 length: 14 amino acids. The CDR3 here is CASSTWTGEVIQYF. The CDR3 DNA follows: TGTGCCAGTAGTACCTGGACAGGGGAGGTCATTCAGTACTTC.

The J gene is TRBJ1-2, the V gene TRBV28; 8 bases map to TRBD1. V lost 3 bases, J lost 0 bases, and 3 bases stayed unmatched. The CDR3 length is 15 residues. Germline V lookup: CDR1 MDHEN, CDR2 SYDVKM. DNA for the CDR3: TGTGCCAGCAGTTTGGGACAGGTAGCTAACTATGGCTACACCTTC. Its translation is CASSLGQVANYGYTF.

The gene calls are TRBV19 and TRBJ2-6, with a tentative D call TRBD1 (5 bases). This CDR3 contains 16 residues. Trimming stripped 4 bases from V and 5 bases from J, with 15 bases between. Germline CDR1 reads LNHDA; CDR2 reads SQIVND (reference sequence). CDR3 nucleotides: TGTGCCAGTAGTAAATCCATGACAGACTGGGCCAACGTCCTGACTTTC. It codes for CASSKSMTDWANVLTF.

The CDR3 is CASSPTSAKYNEQFF. In DNA, the CDR3 is TGTGCCAGCAGCCCGACTAGCGCGAAGTACAATGAGCAGTTCTTC. J is TRBJ2-1 and V is TRBV5-5, with 8 bases that match TRBD2. The CDR3 loop spans 15 amino acids. Germline CDR1 and CDR2: SGHKS and YYEKEE (reference sequence). The junction had 7 bases not matched to a gene; V was cut back by 4 bases and J by 4 bases. The variable domain in full, completed from reference TRBV5-5 and TRBJ2-1, reads DAGVTQSPTHLIKTRGQQVTLRCSPISGHKSVSWYQQVLGQGPQFIFQYYEKEERGRGNFPDRFSARQFPNYSSELNVNALLLGDSALYLCASSPTSAKYNEQFFGPGTRLTVL.

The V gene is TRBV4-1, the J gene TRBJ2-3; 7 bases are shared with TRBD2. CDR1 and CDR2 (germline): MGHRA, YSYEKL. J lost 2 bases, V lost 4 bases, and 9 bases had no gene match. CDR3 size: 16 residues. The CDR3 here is CASSRSLGGSTDTQYF. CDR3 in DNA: TGCGCCAGCAGCCGCTCATTGGGGGGGTCCACAGATACGCAGTATTTT.

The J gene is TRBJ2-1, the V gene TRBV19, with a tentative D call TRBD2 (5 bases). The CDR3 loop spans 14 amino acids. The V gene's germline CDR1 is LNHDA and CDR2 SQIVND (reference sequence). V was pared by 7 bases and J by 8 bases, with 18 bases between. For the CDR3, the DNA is TGTGCCAGTAAAAGAGAGCACGCCGGGGATGAGCAGTTCTTC. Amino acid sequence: CASKREHAGDEQFF. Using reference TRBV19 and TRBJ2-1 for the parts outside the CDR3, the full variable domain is DGGITQSPKYLFRKEGQNVTLSCEQNLNHDAMYWYRQDPGQGLRLIYYSQIVNDFQKGDIAEGYSVSREKKESFPLTVTSAQKNPTAFYLCASKREHAGDEQFFGPGTRLTVL.

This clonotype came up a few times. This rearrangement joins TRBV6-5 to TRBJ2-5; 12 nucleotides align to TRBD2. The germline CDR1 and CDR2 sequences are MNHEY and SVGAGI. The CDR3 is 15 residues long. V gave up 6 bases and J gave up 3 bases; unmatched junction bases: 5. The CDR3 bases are TGTGCCAGCAGCGACAGACTAGCGGGGGAAGAGACCCAGTACTTC. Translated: CASSDRLAGEETQYF.

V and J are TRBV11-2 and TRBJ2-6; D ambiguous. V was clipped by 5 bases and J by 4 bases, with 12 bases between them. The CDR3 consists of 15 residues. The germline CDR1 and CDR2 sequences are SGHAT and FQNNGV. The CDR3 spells CASSQWGSGANVLTF. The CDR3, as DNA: TGTGCCAGCAGCCAATGGGGTTCCGGGGCCAACGTCCTGACTTTC.

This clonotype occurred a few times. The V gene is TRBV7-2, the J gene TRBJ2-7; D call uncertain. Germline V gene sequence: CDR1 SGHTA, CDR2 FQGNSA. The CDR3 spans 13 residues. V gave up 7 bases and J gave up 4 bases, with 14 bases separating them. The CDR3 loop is CASTVGPFYEQYF. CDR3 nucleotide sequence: TGTGCCAGCACCGTCGGGCCCTTTTACGAGCAGTACTTC.

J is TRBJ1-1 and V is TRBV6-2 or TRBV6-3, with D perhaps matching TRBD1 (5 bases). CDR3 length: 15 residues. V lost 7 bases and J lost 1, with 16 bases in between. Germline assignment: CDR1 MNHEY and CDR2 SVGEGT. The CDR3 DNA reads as TGTGCCAGCATCTCGCACGGGGGGGAGAACACTGAAGCTTTCTTT. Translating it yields CASISHGGENTEAFF.

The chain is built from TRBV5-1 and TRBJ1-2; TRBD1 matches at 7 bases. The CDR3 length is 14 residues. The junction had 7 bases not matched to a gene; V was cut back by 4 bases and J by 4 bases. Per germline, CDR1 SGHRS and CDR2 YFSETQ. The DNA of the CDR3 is TGCGCCAGCAGCCTAGGGGACAGCCTCTATGGCTACACCTTC. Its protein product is CASSLGDSLYGYTF.

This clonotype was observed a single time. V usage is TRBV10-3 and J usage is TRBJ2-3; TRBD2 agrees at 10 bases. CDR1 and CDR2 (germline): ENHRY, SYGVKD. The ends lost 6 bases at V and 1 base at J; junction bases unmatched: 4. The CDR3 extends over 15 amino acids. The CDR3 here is CAISRTSGRTDTQYF. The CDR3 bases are TGTGCCATCAGCCGGACTAGCGGCCGCACAGATACGCAGTATTTT.

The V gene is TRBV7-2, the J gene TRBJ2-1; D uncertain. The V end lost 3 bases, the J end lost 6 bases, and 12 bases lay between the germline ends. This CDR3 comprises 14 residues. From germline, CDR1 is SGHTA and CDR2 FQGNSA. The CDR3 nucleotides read TGTGCCAGCAGCTTCCGTCGTGACCCCAATGAGCAGTTCTTC. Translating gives CASSFRRDPNEQFF.